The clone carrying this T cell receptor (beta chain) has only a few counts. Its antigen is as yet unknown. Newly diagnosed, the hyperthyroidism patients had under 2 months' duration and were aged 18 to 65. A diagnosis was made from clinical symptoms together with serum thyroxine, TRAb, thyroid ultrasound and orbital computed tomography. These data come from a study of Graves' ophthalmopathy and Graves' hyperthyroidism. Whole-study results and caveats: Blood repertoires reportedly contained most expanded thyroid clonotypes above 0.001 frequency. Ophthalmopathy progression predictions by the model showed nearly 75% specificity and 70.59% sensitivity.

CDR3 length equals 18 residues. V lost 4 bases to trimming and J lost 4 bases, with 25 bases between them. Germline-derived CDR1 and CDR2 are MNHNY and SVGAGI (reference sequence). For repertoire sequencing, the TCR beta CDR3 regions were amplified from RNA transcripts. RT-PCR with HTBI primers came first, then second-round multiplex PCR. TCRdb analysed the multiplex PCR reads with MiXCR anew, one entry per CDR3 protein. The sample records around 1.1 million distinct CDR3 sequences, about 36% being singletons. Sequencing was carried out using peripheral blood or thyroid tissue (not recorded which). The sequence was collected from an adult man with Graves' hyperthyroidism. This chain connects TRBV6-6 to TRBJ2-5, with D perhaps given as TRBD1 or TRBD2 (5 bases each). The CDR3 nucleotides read TGTGCCAGCAGTTGGAGTCTCCCGGGGCAGGGTCGGGCAGAGACCCAGTACTTC. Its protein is CASSWSLPGQGRAETQYF.